Shown below are 25 T cell receptor beta chains from a single sample sequenced in a study of cytomegalovirus exposure and HLA in healthy donors. 60 Vbeta and 13 Jbeta primers were used in PCR. The data were produced by immunoSEQ multiplex PCR, yet TCRdb's version contains in-frame clones alone and is incomplete. The profile shows around 170,000 clones, roughly 80% of them singletons. Sequenced material: PBMCs. The receptors come from a woman in her 50s in good health and CMV-seropositive.

CDR3 amino acids: CASSLRGQGVYEQYF. CDR3 DNA: TGCGCCAGCAGCCTCCGTGGACAGGGGGTCTACGAGCAGTACTTC. This chain joins TRBV5-1 and TRBJ2-7, with TRBD1 matching over 10 bases. The trim removed 4 bases at V and 3 bases at J, leaving 7 bases unmatched. This CDR3 is 15 amino acids long. Germline CDR1 is SGHRS and CDR2 is YFSETQ.

V is TRBV7-2 and J is TRBJ2-7, with D perhaps TRBD2 (6 bases). Trimming shortened V by 1 base and J by 0 bases, and 10 bases separated the two germline ends. The CDR3 contains 15 residues. Germline assignment: CDR1 SGHTA and CDR2 FQGNSA. The CDR3 protein is CASSLEGLSSYEQYF. The DNA for the CDR3 is TGTGCCAGCAGCTTAGAGGGACTGAGCTCCTACGAGCAGTACTTC. The full variable domain, rest sourced from reference TRBV7-2 and TRBJ2-7, is GAGVSQSPSNKVTEKGKDVELRCDPISGHTALYWYRQSLGQGLEFLIYFQGNSAPDKSGLPSDRFSAERTGGSVSTLTIQRTQQEDSAVYLCASSLEGLSSYEQYFGPGTRLTVT.

J is TRBJ2-1 and V is TRBV6-4; D ambiguous. Between the trimmed V and J ends, which lost 0 bases and 4 bases, there was a span of 4 bases. Germline V CDR1 and CDR2: MRHNA, SNTAGT. This CDR3 spans 13 amino acids. The CDR3 is CASSDSLYNEQFF. CDR3 coding DNA: TGTGCCAGCAGTGACTCCTTATACAATGAGCAGTTCTTC.

This clone was recorded only once. V and J are TRBV29-1 and TRBJ2-3, with D possibly matching TRBD1 (5 bases). The germline CDR1 and CDR2 sequences are SQVTM and ANQGSEA. V gave up 7 bases and J gave up 0 bases, with 8 bases separating them. The CDR3 is 12 amino acids. CDR3 loop: CSGRQSTDTQYF. As DNA, the CDR3 is TGCAGCGGTCGACAGAGCACAGATACGCAGTATTTT.

The gene calls are TRBV9 and TRBJ2-7; perhaps TRBD2 as D (7 bases). This CDR3 spans 15 amino acids. Germline V lookup: CDR1 SGDLS, CDR2 YYNGEE. V lost 0 bases and J 3 bases, leaving 13 bases between the germline ends. The CDR3 loop is CASSVGAGAYYEQYF. The CDR3 DNA is TGTGCCAGCAGCGTAGGGGCGGGGGCCTACTACGAGCAGTACTTC.

The CDR3 here is CASSSGQLLNEKLFF. The DNA for the CDR3 is TGTGCCAGCAGCTCGGGACAGCTCCTTAATGAAAAACTGTTTTTT. The chain couples TRBV7-9 to TRBJ1-4, with 7 bases lining up with TRBD1. V was clipped by 4 bases and J by 4 bases; unmatched bases: 6. Germline V gene data show CDR1 as SEHNR and CDR2 as FQNEAQ (reference sequence). The CDR3 has 15 residues. The variable domain in full, with the rest retrieved from reference TRBV7-9 and TRBJ1-4, is DTGVSQNPRHKITKRGQNVTFRCDPISEHNRLYWYRQTLGQGPEFLTYFQNEAQLEKSRLLSDRFSAERPKGSFSTLEIQRTEQGDSAMYLCASSSGQLLNEKLFFGSGTQLSVL.

The genes are TRBV28 and TRBJ2-7, with a possible D match to TRBD1 (6 bases). CDR3 length: 17 amino acids. Germline V CDR1 and CDR2: MDHEN, SYDVKM. V was pared by 3 bases and J by 0 bases, with 18 bases between. CDR3 DNA sequence: TGTGCCAGCAGTTTTTCCCCCGGGACACGGAGCTCCTACGAGCAGTACTTC. This sequence encodes CASSFSPGTRSSYEQYF.

The CDR3 region is CATSRGHRQGTYEQYF. CDR3 coding DNA: TGTGCCACCAGCAGAGGACACCGACAGGGAACCTACGAGCAGTACTTC. V is TRBV15 and J is TRBJ2-7; TRBD1 agrees at 7 bases. CDR3 length: 16 residues. The germline gives CDR1 LNHNV, CDR2 YYDKDF (reference sequence). The V and J ends lost 1 base and 2 bases, in that order; junction bases with no gene match: 8.

This clone has only a few counts. The V gene is TRBV10-3, the J gene TRBJ2-5; 7 bases match TRBD2. V shed 6 bases, J shed 4 bases, and the junction held 2 bases outside the gene matches. The CDR3 is 12 residues long. Germline CDR1 reads ENHRY; CDR2 reads SYGVKD. The CDR3 DNA follows: TGTGCCATCAGGGCTAGCGGAGAGACCCAGTACTTC. This translates into CAIRASGETQYF.

This clone was counted only a few times. The chain is built from TRBV5-1 and TRBJ2-3; D ambiguous. V lost 0 bases to trimming and J lost 8 bases, with 13 bases between them. CDR1 SGHRS and CDR2 YFSETQ come from the germline V gene. CDR3 size: 14 residues. The CDR3 loop reads CASSLVVGSATQYF. CDR3 sequence (DNA): TGCGCCAGCAGCTTGGTAGTGGGCTCGGCTACGCAGTATTTT.

V usage is TRBV5-1 and J usage is TRBJ2-3, with a weak D call TRBD2 (7 bases). Trimming removed 4 bases from V and 4 bases from J, with 16 bases in between. CDR1 SGHRS and CDR2 YFSETQ come from the germline V gene. The CDR3 is made up of 15 amino acids. CDR3 nucleotide sequence: TGCGCCAGCAGCGGCGGGGGCTCCAACGCAGATACGCAGTATTTT. Translation: CASSGGGSNADTQYF.

The gene calls are TRBV5-1 and TRBJ1-6; no clear D gene. The V end was cut by 0 bases, the J end by 6 bases, with 10 bases between. The germline V gene has CDR1 SGHRS and CDR2 YFSETQ. The CDR3 extends over 15 amino acids. Here the CDR3 reads CASSLDGLTNSPLHF. The CDR3, as DNA: TGCGCCAGCAGCTTGGACGGACTAACTAATTCACCCCTCCACTTT.

This clone was seen only once. V is TRBV19 and J is TRBJ1-2; D remains ambiguous. The CDR3 runs 17 residues. The germline V gene encodes CDR1 LNHDA and CDR2 SQIVND (reference sequence). Trimming shortened V by 0 bases and J by 8 bases, and 22 bases separated the two germline ends. The CDR3 loop reads CASSIDTPPRTSEGYTF. CDR3 DNA sequence: TGTGCCAGTAGTATAGATACTCCCCCCCGTACGTCGGAGGGCTACACCTTC.

This chain joins TRBV6-6 and TRBJ2-1; 9 bases map to TRBD1. Germline trimming cut 5 bases from V and 6 bases from J; bases unmatched to any gene: 8. From germline, CDR1 is MNHNY and CDR2 SVGAGI (reference sequence). The CDR3 sequence is 15 residues long. The CDR3 reads CASSRDRDDRNEQFF. CDR3 nucleotide sequence: TGTGCCAGCAGTAGGGACAGGGATGATCGCAATGAGCAGTTCTTC.

The V and J genes are TRBV6-5 and TRBJ2-7; maybe TRBD2 (6 bases). Germline CDR1 MNHEY, CDR2 SVGAGI. This CDR3 is 16 amino acids long. The V end was cut by 2 bases, the J end by 6 bases, with 20 bases between. CDR3 DNA sequence: TGTGCCAGCAGTTACGGAGGGGCATCGGTTAAATTCGAGCAGTACTTC. Encoded protein: CASSYGGASVKFEQYF.

The rearrangement joins TRBV12-5 to TRBJ2-1; 14 bases are shared with TRBD2. This CDR3 has 17 residues. The germline V gene has CDR1 LGHNT and CDR2 FRNRAP. J gave up 6 bases and V 3 bases, and 7 bases lay outside the gene matches. In DNA, the CDR3 is TGTGCTAGTGGTTTCGGGACTAGCGGGAGATCAACCAATGAGCAGTTCTTC. Amino acids: CASGFGTSGRSTNEQFF.

This clone has a single count. This chain connects TRBV2 to TRBJ2-7, with a possible D match to TRBD2 (6 bases). The CDR3 length is 16 residues. The germline CDR1 and CDR2 sequences are SNHLY and FYNNEI. Trimming took 5 bases from V and 1 from J, leaving 18 bases between them. CDR3 nucleotide sequence: TGTGCCAGCAGTACCCCTCGGGGGAGCATTTCCTACGAGCAGTACTTC. This encodes CASSTPRGSISYEQYF.

The table lists this clone with a few counts. The chain is built from TRBV10-2 and TRBJ1-5; D might be TRBD1 (6 bases). Germline CDR1 is WSHSY and CDR2 is SAAADI. The CDR3 has 15 residues. V was trimmed by 4 bases and J by 1 base, leaving 11 bases between them. Here the CDR3 reads CASSALGASNQPQHF. CDR3 sequence (DNA): TGCGCCAGCAGTGCCTTGGGGGCAAGCAATCAGCCCCAGCATTTT.

The chain combines TRBV11-1 with TRBJ2-5; maybe TRBD1 (7 bases). V dropped 1 base and J dropped 2 bases, with 17 bases sitting between them. This CDR3 is built from 17 residues. Per germline, CDR1 SGHAT and CDR2 FQDESV (reference sequence). This chain's CDR3 is CASSLVRDSGTQETQYF. The DNA for the CDR3 is TGTGCCAGCAGCTTAGTGAGGGACAGTGGGACTCAAGAGACCCAGTACTTC.

On this clone itself: The same CDR3 can be traced to other DNA sequences in this sample. The chain combines TRBV5-6 with TRBJ2-3, with D perhaps TRBD1 (6 bases). This CDR3 has 13 amino acids. Trimming pared 1 base from V and 3 bases from J, leaving 6 bases between. Germline CDR1 reads SGHDT; CDR2 reads YYEEEE. CDR3 nucleotide sequence: TGTGCCAGCAGCTTGAGGGGGACAGATACGCAGTATTTT. As protein: CASSLRGTDTQYF.

The rearrangement uses TRBV6-1 and TRBJ2-3; D may be TRBD2 (5 bases). Germline V CDR1 and CDR2: MNHNS, SASEGT. Trimming removed 2 bases from V and 9 bases from J, with 15 bases in between. The length of the CDR3 is 14 residues. CDR3 in amino acids: CASSERGSIDTQYF. CDR3 bases: TGTGCCAGCAGTGAACGGGGTAGCATAGACACGCAGTATTTT.

The chain is built from TRBV5-1 and TRBJ2-5, with TRBD1 identical over 7 bases. V dropped 1 base and J dropped 1; count of bases not matched to a gene: 7. This CDR3 region has 16 residues. CDR1 and CDR2 (germline): SGHRS, YFSETQ. The CDR3: CASSLSPDRIQETQYF. CDR3 sequence (DNA): TGCGCCAGCAGCTTGAGCCCGGACAGGATCCAAGAGACCCAGTACTTC.

The chain is built from TRBV4-3 and TRBJ2-5; 7 nucleotides align to TRBD2. CDR3 length: 18 residues. Germline loops: CDR1 LGHNA, CDR2 YSLEER. The J segment lost 1 base and the V segment lost 0 bases, leaving 11 bases of the junction unmatched. CDR3 sequence (DNA): TGCGCCAGCAGCCAAGATTGGATGGGGGGGGGACTCCAAGAGACCCAGTACTTC. Translated, it gives CASSQDWMGGGLQETQYF.

Regarding this clone: Other DNA sequences in the sample encode the same CDR3. This chain links TRBV6-5 with TRBJ1-1; TRBD1 matches at 10 bases. With 5 bases clipped from V and 1 base from J, the junction kept 1 base outside the gene matches. Germline V gives CDR1 MNHEY, CDR2 SVGAGI. The CDR3 contains 14 residues. Here the CDR3 DNA reads TGTGCCAGCAGTAGGACAGGGGGGAACACTGAAGCTTTCTTT. This translates into CASSRTGGNTEAFF.

The J gene is TRBJ2-3, the V gene TRBV6-5; 7 bases fit TRBD1. J was trimmed by 3 bases and V by 2 bases; bases with no gene match: 2. Germline V CDR1 and CDR2: MNHEY, SVGAGI. This CDR3 has 14 amino acids. CDR3: CASSYHRGTDTQYF. In DNA, the CDR3 is TGTGCCAGCAGTTACCACAGGGGTACAGATACGCAGTATTTT.